This note documents a single T cell receptor beta chain sequence. No antigen is known for it. This record belongs to a study of CD8+CD57+ T cells in acquired aplastic anemia. The overall study: Sorted CD4+ plus CD8+ cells gave DNA averaging roughly 3 ug.

The use of genomic DNA as template underpinned the TCR beta VDJ and CDR3 profiling. TCRdb re-analysed the reads in MiXCR, keeping a single row per CDR3 protein. The table includes 150,000 to 200,000 distinct CDR3 sequences, approximately 40% detected once. Whole-study results and caveats: Any difference that existed in CD8+ Simpson's diversity between patients and controls was not significant.

The sample taken for sequencing was sorted CD4+, CD8+, or CD8+CD57+ T cells (not recorded which) from PBMCs. The receptor was derived from a human donor in good health.

The CDR3 loop reads CSVEAGAGVGEQYF. In DNA, the CDR3 is TGCAGCGTTGAAGCGGGAGCGGGAGTGGGGGAGCAGTACTTC. V usage is TRBV29-1 and J usage is TRBJ2-7; 8 bases map to TRBD2. Germline loops: CDR1 SQVTM, CDR2 ANQGSEA. This CDR3 is built from 14 residues. J lost 7 bases, V lost 1 base, and 9 bases had no gene match.